Below are 24 T cell receptor beta chains sequenced from a single sample in a study of T cells in localized non-small cell lung cancer. The protocol was immunoSEQ multiplex PCR, while the TCRdb copy is restricted to in-frame clones and leaves out a portion. The sample has over 30,000 clones, roughly 87% seen once. Here the sequenced sample was peripheral blood mononuclear cells, taken before any cancer treatment. All receptors come from a man between 40 and 70 years old with stage III lung adenocarcinoma.

The rearrangement uses TRBV7-9 and TRBJ2-1; 9 bases line up with TRBD2. With V trimmed by 6 bases and J by 6 bases, 12 bases remained unmatched. Germline values: CDR1 SEHNR, CDR2 FQNEAQ (reference sequence). CDR3 length equals 16 residues. The CDR3 DNA is TGTGCCAGCAGTAAGCCTAGCGGGGTTCTTTTCAATGAGCAGTTCTTC. It specifies CASSKPSGVLFNEQFF.

This clone was observed a single time. The rearrangement joins TRBV7-6 to TRBJ2-2; 7 positions match TRBD2. CDR3 length equals 17 residues. V shed 3 bases and J 4 bases; nucleotides not matched to a gene: 11. The V gene's germline CDR1 is SGHVS and CDR2 FNYEAQ. The CDR3 DNA reads as TGTGCCAGCAGCTTTGGGCGGGGGAGCATCGGCACCGGGGAGCTGTTTTTT. It is translated as CASSFGRGSIGTGELFF.

This chain links TRBV19 with TRBJ2-7; TRBD1 might be the D (5 bases). CDR3 length: 15 residues. Germline lookup yields CDR1 LNHDA and CDR2 SQIVND (reference sequence). V was clipped by 4 bases and J by 4 bases, with 17 bases between them. CDR3 nucleotide sequence: TGTGCCAGTAGTAACTGGGCAGGGATTCTGTACGAGCAGTACTTC. It specifies CASSNWAGILYEQYF.

This rearrangement joins TRBV5-5 to TRBJ2-2, with 11 nucleotides matching TRBD2. The germline CDR1 and CDR2 sequences are SGHKS and YYEKEE (reference sequence). The junction had 17 bases not matched to a gene; V was cut back by 6 bases and J by 1 base. The CDR3 has 20 residues. The CDR3 coding sequence is TGTGCCAGCACCGCTTGGTTTCTTCCGCTAGCGGGGGGGAACACCGGGGAGCTGTTTTTT. Its translation: CASTAWFLPLAGGNTGELFF.

The genes are TRBV6-5 and TRBJ1-2; 8 bases align to TRBD1. J gave up 5 bases and V 4 bases, and 6 bases lay outside the gene matches. This CDR3 is 14 amino acids long. Germline V gives CDR1 MNHEY, CDR2 SVGAGI. In DNA, the CDR3 is TGTGCCAGCAGTTCCGGGACAGGAATTTATGGCTACACCTTC. Protein: CASSSGTGIYGYTF.

V gene TRBV5-1 combines with J gene TRBJ2-7; no clear D. V gave up 4 bases and J gave up 0 bases, with 5 bases separating them. The CDR3 runs to 12 residues. Germline V gives CDR1 SGHRS, CDR2 YFSETQ. The CDR3 nucleotides are TGCGCCAGCAGCGGGAACTCCTACGAGCAGTACTTC. It codes for CASSGNSYEQYF.

V gene TRBV6-5 combines with J gene TRBJ1-1, with 8 bases fitting TRBD1. Germline V gene data show CDR1 as MNHEY and CDR2 as SVGAGI. The CDR3 extends over 14 amino acids. V shed 6 bases, J shed 6 bases, and the junction held 9 bases outside the gene matches. DNA of the CDR3: TGTGCCAGCAGGGACGGACAGGGTATGGCTGAAGCTTTCTTT. Translated, it gives CASRDGQGMAEAFF.

This clone was recorded only once. The chain joins TRBV4-1 to TRBJ2-1, with TRBD2 matching 14 bases. Unmatched junction bases numbered 10, after V lost 3 bases and J lost 6 bases. CDR1 is MGHRA, CDR2 YSYEKL, per germline. There are 18 residues in the CDR3. CDR3 loop: CASSHGLAGGLKTNEQFF. The CDR3 DNA is TGCGCCAGCAGCCACGGACTAGCGGGGGGCCTTAAGACCAATGAGCAGTTCTTC.

The chain links TRBV6-5 to TRBJ2-6, with D possibly matching TRBD2 (7 bases). The V gene lost 6 bases and the J gene lost 17 bases, with 17 bases spanning the gap. Looked up from germline, CDR1 is MNHEY and CDR2 is SVGAGI. This CDR3 is 12 amino acids long. DNA for the CDR3: TGTGCCAGCAGCCTACGGGGGGCACTTTTGACTTTC. As protein: CASSLRGALLTF.

In this sample, this clone turned up once. In nucleotides, the CDR3 is TGCAGCGCCCTCTACTCCTACGAGCAGTACTTC. Its translation: CSALYSYEQYF. The chain uses TRBV29-1 and TRBJ2-7, with unresolved D. Germline loops: CDR1 SQVTM, CDR2 ANQGSEA. The V end lost 7 bases, the J end lost 0 bases, and 7 bases lay between the germline ends. The CDR3 loop spans 11 amino acids.

This clone was picked up a small number of times. This chain uses TRBV2 with TRBJ1-2; no definite D call. V was shortened by 4 bases and J by 0 bases, with 6 bases between the two germline ends. The CDR3 spans 13 residues. Germline assignment: CDR1 SNHLY and CDR2 FYNNEI. The CDR3 region is CASSAPPNYGYTF. Written as DNA, the CDR3 is TGTGCCAGCAGTGCCCCACCTAACTATGGCTACACCTTC.

The chain carries TRBV7-9 and TRBJ2-5, with 10 bases that match TRBD2. The CDR3 spans 15 residues. J gave up 5 bases and V 2 bases, and 5 bases lay outside the gene matches. Germline V gene lookup returns CDR1 SEHNR and CDR2 FQNEAQ (reference sequence). CDR3 in amino acids: CASSLRLAGAETQYF. Here the CDR3 DNA reads TGTGCCAGCAGCTTACGGCTAGCGGGGGCTGAGACCCAGTACTTC.

The chain couples TRBV10-2 to TRBJ2-7, with TRBD1 identical over 12 bases. Losses at the gene ends were 8 bases for V and 6 bases for J; bases not matched to a gene: 8. There are 14 residues in the CDR3. Germline values: CDR1 WSHSY, CDR2 SAAADI. Here the CDR3 reads CASHSLGQGAEQYF. The CDR3 DNA sequence: TGCGCCAGCCATTCCTTGGGACAGGGGGCCGAGCAGTACTTC.

The V and J genes are TRBV4-3 and TRBJ2-1; 10 bases agree with TRBD2. The CDR3 loop spans 19 amino acids. In germline, CDR1 is LGHNA, CDR2 YSLEER. Trimming at V came to 4 bases and at J to 3 bases, leaving 15 bases not matched to a gene. The CDR3 DNA sequence: TGCGCCAGCAGCCCCCAACCCTTGAGCGGGGGGGACTACTACAATGAGCAGTTCTTC. Its translation is CASSPQPLSGGDYYNEQFF.

The chain recombines TRBV19 with TRBJ1-1; TRBD1 is a possible D gene (5 bases). V lost 6 bases, J lost 3 bases, and 23 bases lay in between. CDR1 is LNHDA, CDR2 SQIVND, per germline (reference sequence). The CDR3 contains 17 residues. CDR3 nucleotide sequence: TGTGCCAGTAGCCCTCACGGGGGAAGGCTTCGCGACACTGAAGCTTTCTTT. It encodes CASSPHGGRLRDTEAFF.

The gene calls are TRBV28 and TRBJ2-2; no firm D call. In germline, CDR1 is MDHEN, CDR2 SYDVKM. The CDR3 is 14 amino acids. The V and J ends lost 0 bases and 1 base respectively, with 3 bases between them. CDR3 in DNA: TGTGCCAGCAGTTTATGGGGGAACACCGGGGAGCTGTTTTTT. This encodes CASSLWGNTGELFF.

The rearrangement links TRBV4-1 to TRBJ2-1, with 9 positions matching TRBD2. Trimming took 6 bases from V and 8 from J; bases not matched to a gene: 2. Germline CDR1 and CDR2: MGHRA and YSYEKL. The CDR3 loop spans 12 amino acids. The CDR3 nucleotides read TGCGCCAGCAGTGTAGCGGGGGATGAGCAGTTCTTC. Translated, it gives CASSVAGDEQFF.

The chain links TRBV5-8 to TRBJ1-4; 8 bases match TRBD1. The CDR3 is made up of 15 amino acids. V lost 2 bases, J lost 8 bases, and 8 bases stayed unmatched. CDR1 is SGHTS and CDR2 is YDEGEE in the germline V gene. CDR3 sequence: CASSFIRGRGEKLFF. The CDR3 bases are TGTGCCAGCAGCTTCATCAGGGGGCGCGGGGAAAAACTGTTTTTT.

The J gene is TRBJ2-7, the V gene TRBV9; tentatively, D is TRBD1 or TRBD2 (5 bases each). This CDR3 comprises 15 residues. V lost 2 bases to trimming and J lost 2 bases, with 14 bases between them. Germline V lookup: CDR1 SGDLS, CDR2 YYNGEE. CDR3 in DNA: TGTGCCAGCAGCGTTGCCGGGACCGACACCTACGAGCAGTACTTC. This encodes CASSVAGTDTYEQYF.

J is TRBJ1-1 and V is TRBV4-1; D is ambiguous. The germline CDR1 and CDR2 sequences are MGHRA and YSYEKL. The ends were cut back, 1 base at V and 0 bases at J, with 9 bases in the middle. This CDR3 spans 15 amino acids. The DNA of the CDR3 is TGCGCCAGCAGCCAAGTGGGCAGTGTGAACACTGAAGCTTTCTTT. This sequence encodes CASSQVGSVNTEAFF.

This sequence joins TRBV11-2 and TRBJ1-2; no clear D gene. Trimming stripped 3 bases from V and 8 bases from J, with 10 bases between. CDR3 length: 12 residues. Germline V CDR1 and CDR2: SGHAT, FQNNGV. Here the CDR3 DNA reads TGTGCCAGCAGCTTGGAGTTTAGGGGCTACACCTTC. This sequence encodes CASSLEFRGYTF.

The chain is built from TRBV28 and TRBJ1-1; 8 nucleotides align to TRBD1. V shed 6 bases, J shed 0 bases, and the junction held 9 bases outside the gene matches. CDR3 length equals 16 residues. Looked up from germline, CDR1 is MDHEN and CDR2 is SYDVKM. CDR3 sequence reads: CASRDDRGQMNTEAFF. CDR3 DNA: TGTGCCAGCAGGGACGACAGGGGCCAGATGAACACTGAAGCTTTCTTT.

The gene calls are TRBV29-1 and TRBJ1-2; 7 nucleotides align to TRBD1. This CDR3 contains 13 residues. The V gene's germline CDR1 is SQVTM and CDR2 ANQGSEA. The V gene end was trimmed by 7 bases and the J gene end by 6 bases; junction bases not matched to a gene: 11. The CDR3, as DNA: TGCAGCGCACAGGGGTCCGCGTCGAATGGCTACACCTTC. Protein product: CSAQGSASNGYTF.

The chain is built from TRBV5-4 and TRBJ2-5, with D perhaps given as TRBD1 or TRBD2 (6 bases each). This CDR3 spans 14 amino acids. The V end lost 0 bases, the J end lost 1 base, and 7 bases lay between the germline ends. Per germline, CDR1 SGHNT and CDR2 YYREEE (reference sequence). The CDR3: CASSLGGAQETQYF. In DNA form, the CDR3 reads TGTGCCAGCAGCTTGGGGGGGGCCCAAGAGACCCAGTACTTC. The full variable domain, completed using reference TRBV5-4 and TRBJ2-5, is ETGVTQSPTHLIKTRGQQVTLRCSSQSGHNTVSWYQQALGQGPQFIFQYYREEENGRGNFPPRFSGLQFPNYSSELNVNALELDDSALYLCASSLGGAQETQYFGPGTRLLVL.